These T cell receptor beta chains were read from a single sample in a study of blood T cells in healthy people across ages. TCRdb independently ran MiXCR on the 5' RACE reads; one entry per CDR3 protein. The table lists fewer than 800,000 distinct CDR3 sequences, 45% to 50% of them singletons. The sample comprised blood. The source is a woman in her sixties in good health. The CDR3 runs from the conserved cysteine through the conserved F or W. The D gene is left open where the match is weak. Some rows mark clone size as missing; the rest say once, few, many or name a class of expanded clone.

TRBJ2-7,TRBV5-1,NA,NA,CTSSLGGQAEQYF,TGCACCAGCAGCTTGGGTGGGCAGGCCGAGCAGTACTTC
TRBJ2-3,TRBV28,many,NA,CASNHPGVPPWIPPDTQYF,TGTGCCAGCAACCACCCCGGGGTCCCTCCTTGGATCCCCCCAGATACGCAGTATTTT
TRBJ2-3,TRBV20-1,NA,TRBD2,CSARVNLAVTDTQYF,TGCAGTGCTAGAGTTAACCTAGCGGTCACAGATACGCAGTATTTT
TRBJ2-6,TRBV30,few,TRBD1,CATGTGSSGANVLTF,TGTGCCACCGGGACAGGCAGCTCTGGGGCCAACGTCCTGACTTTC
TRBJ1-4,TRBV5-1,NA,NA,CASSLAGQNEKLFF,TGCGCCAGCAGCCTTGCAGGACAGAATGAAAAACTGTTTTTT
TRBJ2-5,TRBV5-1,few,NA,CASSFFGGSETQYF,TGCGCCAGCAGCTTCTTTGGGGGTTCAGAGACCCAGTACTTC
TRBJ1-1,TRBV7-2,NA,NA,CASMGSLMNTEAFF,TGTGCCAGCATGGGGAGTTTGATGAACACTGAAGCTTTCTTT
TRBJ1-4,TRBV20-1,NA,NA,CSARDRKNEKLFF,TGCAGTGCTAGAGACAGGAAGAATGAAAAACTGTTTTTT
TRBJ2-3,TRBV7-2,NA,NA,CASSRQTTDTQYF,TGTGCCAGCAGCCGACAGACCACAGATACGCAGTATTTT
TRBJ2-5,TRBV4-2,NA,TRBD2,CASSQGSGSWYF,TGTGCCAGCAGCCAAGGTAGCGGGAGTTGGTACTTC
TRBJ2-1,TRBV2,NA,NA,CASSPQAVNEQFF,TGTGCCAGCAGTCCCCAGGCGGTCAATGAGCAGTTCTTC
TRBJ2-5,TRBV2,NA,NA,CASSSAMQVETQYF,TGTGCCAGCAGTTCGGCTATGCAGGTTGAGACCCAGTACTTC
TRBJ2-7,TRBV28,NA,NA,CASSLKAWAVAYEQYF,TGTGCCAGCAGTTTAAAAGCTTGGGCGGTGGCCTACGAGCAGTACTTC
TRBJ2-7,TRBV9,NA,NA,CASSVGGGLSYEQYF,TGTGCCAGCAGCGTAGGTGGGGGACTCTCCTACGAGCAGTACTTC
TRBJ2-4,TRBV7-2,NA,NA,CASRFTGGGIQYF,TGTGCCAGCAGATTCACAGGGGGGGGCATTCAGTACTTC
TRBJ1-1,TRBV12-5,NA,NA,CASGFILPGHPNTEAFF,TGTGCTAGTGGTTTCATCCTCCCGGGACACCCGAACACTGAAGCTTTCTTT
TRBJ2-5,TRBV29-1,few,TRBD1,CSVQGRETQYF,TGCAGCGTACAGGGGAGAGAGACCCAGTACTTC
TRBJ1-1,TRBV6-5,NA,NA,CASRPRQDAKAFF,TGTGCCAGCCGGCCGCGACAGGACGCAAAAGCTTTCTTT
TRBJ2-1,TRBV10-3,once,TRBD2,CAISEVPGRDEQFF,TGTGCCATCAGTGAGGTCCCAGGGAGGGATGAGCAGTTCTTC
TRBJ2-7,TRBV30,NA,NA,CAWATGPISYERYF,TGTGCCTGGGCGACGGGACCTATCTCCTACGAGCGGTACTTC
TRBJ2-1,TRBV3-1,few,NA,CASSQGGVKHNEQFF,TGTGCCAGCAGCCAAGGAGGGGTAAAACACAATGAGCAGTTCTTC
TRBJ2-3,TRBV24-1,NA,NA,CATSDLFADTQYF,TGTGCCACCAGTGACCTCTTTGCCGATACGCAGTATTTT
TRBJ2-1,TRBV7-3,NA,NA,CASSFQGLESNEQFF,TGTGCCAGCAGCTTTCAGGGTCTAGAGTCCAATGAGCAGTTCTTC
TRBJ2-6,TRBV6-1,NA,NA,CASNLDNSGANVLTF,TGTGCCAGCAACCTTGACAACTCTGGGGCCAACGTCCTGACTTTC
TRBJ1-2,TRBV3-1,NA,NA,CASSQAGTGYTF,TGTGCCAGCAGCCAGGCAGGCACTGGCTACACCTTC
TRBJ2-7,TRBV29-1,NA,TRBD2,CSVEGTSGGAYEQYF,TGCAGCGTTGAGGGGACTAGCGGGGGCGCCTACGAGCAGTACTTC
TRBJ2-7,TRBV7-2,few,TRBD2,CASSLGLAGGSEQYF,TGTGCCAGCAGCTTAGGGCTAGCGGGAGGGAGCGAGCAGTACTTC
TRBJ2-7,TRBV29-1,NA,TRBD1,CSVEDRTGSYEQYF,TGCAGCGTTGAAGATAGGACAGGGTCCTACGAGCAGTACTTC
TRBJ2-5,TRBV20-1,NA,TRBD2,CSAEGRIAGGPLETQYF,TGCAGTGCTGAAGGCAGGATAGCGGGAGGACCTCTGGAGACCCAGTACTTC
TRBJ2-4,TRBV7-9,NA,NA,CASSLLEEDIQYF,TGTGCCAGCAGCTTATTAGAGGAGGACATTCAGTACTTC
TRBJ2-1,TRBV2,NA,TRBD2,CASRGTSGSLGEQFF,TGTGCCAGCAGGGGGACTAGCGGGAGCCTCGGGGAGCAGTTCTTC
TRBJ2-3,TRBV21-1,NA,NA,CASSACSRLAGTDDTQYF,TGTGCCAGCAGCGCTTGCTCTCGACTAGCGGGCACAGATGATACGCAGTATTTT
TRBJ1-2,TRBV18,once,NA,CASSPGAGALYGYTF,TGTGCCAGCTCACCAGGCGCAGGGGCTCTCTATGGCTACACCTTC
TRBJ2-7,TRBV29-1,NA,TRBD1,CSVEGMTGGLGYEQYF,TGCAGCGTTGAGGGGATGACAGGGGGATTAGGGTACGAGCAGTACTTC
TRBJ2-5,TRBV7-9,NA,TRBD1,CASSPQGDVSETQYF,TGTGCCAGCAGCCCTCAGGGGGATGTCTCGGAGACCCAGTACTTC
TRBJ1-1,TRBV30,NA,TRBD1,CAWSVGGRTEAFF,TGTGCCTGGAGTGTAGGGGGCAGGACTGAAGCTTTCTTT
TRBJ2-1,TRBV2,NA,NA,CASSESRAGYNEQFF,TGTGCCAGCAGTGAATCGAGAGCCGGGTACAATGAGCAGTTCTTC